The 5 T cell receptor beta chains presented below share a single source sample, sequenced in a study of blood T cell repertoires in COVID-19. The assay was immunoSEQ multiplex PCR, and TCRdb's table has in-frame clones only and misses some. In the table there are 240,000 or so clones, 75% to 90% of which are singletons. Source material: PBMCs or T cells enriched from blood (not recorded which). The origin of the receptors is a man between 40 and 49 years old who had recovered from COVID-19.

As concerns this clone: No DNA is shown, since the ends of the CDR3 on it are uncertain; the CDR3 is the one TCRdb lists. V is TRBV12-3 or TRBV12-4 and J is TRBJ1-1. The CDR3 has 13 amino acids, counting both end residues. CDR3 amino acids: CASSSSVNTEAFF.

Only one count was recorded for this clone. CDR3 residues: CASSLTGIEAFF. In DNA, the CDR3 is TGTGCCAGCAGCTTGACAGGGATTGAAGCTTTCTTT. This chain connects TRBV5-6 to TRBJ1-1; weak D call: TRBD1 (6 bases). CDR1 and CDR2 (germline): SGHDT, YYEEEE. This CDR3 spans 12 amino acids. V lost 1 base to trimming and J lost 7 bases, with 8 bases between them.

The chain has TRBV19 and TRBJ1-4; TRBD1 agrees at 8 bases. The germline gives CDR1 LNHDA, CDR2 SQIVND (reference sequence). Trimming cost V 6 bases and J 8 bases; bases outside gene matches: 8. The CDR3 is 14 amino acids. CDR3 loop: CASRNDRGREKLFF. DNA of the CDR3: TGTGCCAGTAGAAACGACAGGGGAAGGGAAAAACTGTTTTTT.

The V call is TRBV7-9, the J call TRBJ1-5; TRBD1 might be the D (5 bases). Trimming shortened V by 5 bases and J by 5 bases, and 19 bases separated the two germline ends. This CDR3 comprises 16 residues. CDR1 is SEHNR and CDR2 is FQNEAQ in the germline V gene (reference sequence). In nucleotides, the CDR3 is TGTGCCAGCAGCGGGACTTCAGGGATATTGGATCAGCCCCAGCATTTT. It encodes CASSGTSGILDQPQHF.

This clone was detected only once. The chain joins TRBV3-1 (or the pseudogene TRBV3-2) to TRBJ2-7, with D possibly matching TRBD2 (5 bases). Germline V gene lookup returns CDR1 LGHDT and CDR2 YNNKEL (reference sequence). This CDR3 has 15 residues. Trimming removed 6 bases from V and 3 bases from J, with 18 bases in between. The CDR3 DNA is TGTGCCAGCAGGCGACCCCCGGGAAAATACTACGAGCAGTACTTC. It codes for CASRRPPGKYYEQYF.